The rows below give T cell receptor beta chains drawn from one sample of a study of neurological immune-mediated disorders. TCRdb reanalysed the 5' RACE reads using MiXCR and keeps one entry per CDR3 protein. The sample holds roughly 61,000 distinct CDR3 sequences; around 10% are singletons and the top ten take 6.5% to 8%. The sample consisted of PBMCs. The receptors come from a male donor with HTLV-1-associated myelopathy (HAM/TSP). CDR3s include the opening cysteine and the closing phenylalanine or tryptophan. D genes are given only for firm matches. Rows give clone size only sometimes, using once, few, many, or a class for an expanded clone.

many | TRBJ1-6 | TRBD1 | TRBV5-1 | CASSHGTADNSPLHF | TGCGCCAGCAGCCATGGGACAGCCGATAATTCACCCCTCCACTTT
- | TRBJ2-7 | TRBD1 | TRBV15 | CATSRGPGGEQYF | TGTGCCACCAGCAGGGGACCAGGGGGAGAGCAGTACTTC
many | TRBJ1-2 | - | TRBV19 | CASLQGQQGGYTF | TGTGCCAGTCTACAGGGCCAACAGGGTGGCTACACCTTC
many | TRBJ2-7 | TRBD1 | TRBV11-3 | CASSLRDRTPYEQYF | TGTGCCAGCAGCTTGCGGGACAGGACTCCTTACGAGCAGTACTTC
many | TRBJ2-4 | - | TRBV11-3 | CASSSQQIKNIQYF | TGTGCCAGCAGCTCCCAGCAGATCAAAAACATTCAGTACTTC
many | TRBJ2-1 | - | TRBV6-5 | CASSDPAGSEQFF | TGTGCCAGCAGTGACCCCGCCGGGAGCGAGCAGTTCTTC
many | TRBJ2-5 | - | TRBV2 | CASKALGETQYF | TGTGCCAGCAAGGCATTAGGAGAGACCCAGTACTTC
many | TRBJ2-5 | TRBD2 | TRBV4-3 | CASSQEVQRGAIQETQYF | TGCGCCAGCAGCCAAGAAGTCCAGCGGGGCGCAATACAAGAGACCCAGTACTTC
once | TRBJ2-3 | - | TRBV20-1 | CRADVGVVDTQYF | TGCAGAGCAGACGTGGGGGTCGTAGATACGCAGTATTTT
many | TRBJ2-7 | TRBD2 | TRBV20-1 | CSATGLALYEQYF | TGCAGTGCTACAGGACTAGCGCTTTACGAGCAGTACTTC
many | TRBJ2-3 | TRBD1 | TRBV5-1 | CASSLLDRRTDTQYF | TGCGCCAGCAGCTTACTGGACAGGCGGACAGATACGCAGTATTTT
many | TRBJ2-7 | - | TRBV6-6 | CASSYGESEQYF | TGTGCCAGCAGTTATGGGGAGTCCGAGCAGTACTTC
many | TRBJ2-7 | - | TRBV4-3 | CASSQADRSQGEQYF | TGCGCCAGCAGCCAAGCAGACAGATCCCAAGGGGAGCAGTACTTC
many | TRBJ1-3 | - | TRBV20-1 | CSASDRSPGNTIYF | TGCAGTGCTAGTGACCGGTCCCCTGGAAACACCATATATTTT
many | TRBJ1-1 | - | TRBV5-6 | CASSSPKTGNTEAFF | TGTGCCAGCAGCTCCCCAAAGACAGGTAACACTGAAGCTTTCTTT
many | TRBJ1-5 | TRBD1 | TRBV20-1 | CSARAPTGDQPQHF | TGCAGTGCTAGGGCACCCACAGGGGATCAGCCCCAGCATTTT
many | TRBJ1-2 | TRBD1 | TRBV20-1 | CSANHPGTGNGYTF | TGCAGTGCTAATCATCCCGGGACAGGGAATGGCTACACCTTC
many | TRBJ1-2 | - | TRBV27 | CASSPLLGEGYTF | TGTGCCAGCAGCCCGCTGTTGGGGGAGGGCTACACCTTC
many | TRBJ2-1 | - | TRBV4-3 | CASSPGLLSYNEQFF | TGCGCCAGCAGCCCTGGACTTCTCTCCTACAATGAGCAGTTCTTC
many | TRBJ1-5 | TRBD1 | TRBV18 | CASSPRTGDSNQPQHF | TGTGCCAGCTCACCAAGGACAGGGGATAGCAATCAGCCCCAGCATTTT
many | TRBJ2-7 | - | TRBV6-5 | CASSFDRTIYEQYF | TGTGCCAGCAGTTTCGACAGGACCATCTACGAGCAGTACTTC
- | TRBJ2-7 | - | TRBV29-1 | CSVGREYEQYF | TGCAGCGTTGGACGGGAATACGAGCAGTACTTC
many | TRBJ1-6 | TRBD1 | TRBV7-3 | CASRSTGVSNSPLHF | TGTGCCAGCAGGTCTACAGGGGTATCTAACTCACCCCTCCACTTT
many | TRBJ2-2 | TRBD1 | TRBV6-5 | CASSLQPGQGTGELFF | TGTGCCAGCAGTCTTCAACCGGGACAGGGCACCGGGGAGCTGTTTTTT
many | TRBJ2-5 | - | TRBV6-2/TRBV6-3 | CASTFLTGQETQYF | TGTGCCAGCACCTTCTTGACAGGACAAGAGACCCAGTACTTC